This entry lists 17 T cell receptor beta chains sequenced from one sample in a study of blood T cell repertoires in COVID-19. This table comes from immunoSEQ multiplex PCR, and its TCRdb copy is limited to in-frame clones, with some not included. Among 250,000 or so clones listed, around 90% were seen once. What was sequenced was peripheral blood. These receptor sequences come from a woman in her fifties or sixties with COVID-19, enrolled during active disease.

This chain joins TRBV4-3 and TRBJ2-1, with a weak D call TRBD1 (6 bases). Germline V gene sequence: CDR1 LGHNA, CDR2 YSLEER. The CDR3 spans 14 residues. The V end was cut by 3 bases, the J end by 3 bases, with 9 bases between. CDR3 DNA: TGCGCCAGCAGCCAGGGGGCAGGCTACAATGAGCAGTTCTTC. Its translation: CASSQGAGYNEQFF.

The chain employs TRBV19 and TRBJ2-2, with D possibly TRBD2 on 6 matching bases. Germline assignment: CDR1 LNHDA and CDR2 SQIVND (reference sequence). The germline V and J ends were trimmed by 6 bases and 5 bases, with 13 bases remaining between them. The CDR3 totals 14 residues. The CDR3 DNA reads TGTGCCAGTAGCTCAGTGGGGGGAACCGGGGAGCTGTTTTTT. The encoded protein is CASSSVGGTGELFF.

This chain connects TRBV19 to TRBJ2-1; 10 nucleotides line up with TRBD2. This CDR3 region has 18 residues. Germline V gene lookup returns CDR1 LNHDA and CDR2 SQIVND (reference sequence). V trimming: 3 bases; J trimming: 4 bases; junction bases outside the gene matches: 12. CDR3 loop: CASSISRSSGGLYNEQFF. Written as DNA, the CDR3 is TGTGCCAGTAGTATTTCACGGTCTAGCGGGGGCCTGTACAATGAGCAGTTCTTC. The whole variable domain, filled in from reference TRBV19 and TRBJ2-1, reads DGGITQSPKYLFRKEGQNVTLSCEQNLNHDAMYWYRQDPGQGLRLIYYSQIVNDFQKGDIAEGYSVSREKKESFPLTVTSAQKNPTAFYLCASSISRSSGGLYNEQFFGPGTRLTVL.

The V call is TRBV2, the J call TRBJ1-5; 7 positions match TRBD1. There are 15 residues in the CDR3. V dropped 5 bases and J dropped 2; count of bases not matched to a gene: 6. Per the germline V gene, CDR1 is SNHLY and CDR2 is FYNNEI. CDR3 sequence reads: CASSSRTGGNQPQHF. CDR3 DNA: TGTGCCAGCAGTTCTAGAACAGGGGGCAATCAGCCCCAGCATTTT.

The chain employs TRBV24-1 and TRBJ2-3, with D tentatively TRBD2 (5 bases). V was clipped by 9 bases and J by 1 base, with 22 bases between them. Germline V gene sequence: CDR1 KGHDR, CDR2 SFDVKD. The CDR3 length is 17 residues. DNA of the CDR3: TGTGCCACCGGGAAGGGCAGAGGGCAACCGGGCACAGATACGCAGTATTTT. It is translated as CATGKGRGQPGTDTQYF.

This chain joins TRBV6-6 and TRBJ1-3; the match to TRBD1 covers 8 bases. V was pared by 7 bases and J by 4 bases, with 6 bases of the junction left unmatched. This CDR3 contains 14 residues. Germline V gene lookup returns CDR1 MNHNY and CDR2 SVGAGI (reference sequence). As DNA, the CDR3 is TGTGCCAGCAACTCCGGGACAGGCGGAAACACCATATATTTT. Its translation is CASNSGTGGNTIYF.

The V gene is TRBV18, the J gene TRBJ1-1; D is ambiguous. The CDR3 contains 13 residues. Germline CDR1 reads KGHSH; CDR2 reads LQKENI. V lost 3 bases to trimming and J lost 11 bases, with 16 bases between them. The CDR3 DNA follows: TGTGCCAGCTCACCCCGGGGAGGTGCATGGGCTTTCTTT. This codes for CASSPRGGAWAFF.

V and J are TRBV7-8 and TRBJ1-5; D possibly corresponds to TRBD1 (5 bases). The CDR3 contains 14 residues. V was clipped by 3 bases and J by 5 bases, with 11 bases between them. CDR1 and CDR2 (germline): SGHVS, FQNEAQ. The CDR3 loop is CASSLVDRDQPQHF. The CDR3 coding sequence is TGTGCCAGCAGCTTGGTCGACAGAGATCAGCCCCAGCATTTT.

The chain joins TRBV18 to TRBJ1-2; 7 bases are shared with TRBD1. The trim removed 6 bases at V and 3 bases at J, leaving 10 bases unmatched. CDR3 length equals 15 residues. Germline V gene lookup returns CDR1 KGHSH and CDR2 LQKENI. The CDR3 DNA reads TGTGCCAGCTCGCCAACCGGGACAGAATACTATGGCTACACCTTC. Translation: CASSPTGTEYYGYTF. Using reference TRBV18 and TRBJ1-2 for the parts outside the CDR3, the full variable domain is NAGVMQNPRHLVRRRGQEARLRCSPMKGHSHVYWYRQLPEEGLKFMVYLQKENIIDESGMPKERFSAEFPKEGPSILRIQQVVRGDSAAYFCASSPTGTEYYGYTFGSGTRLTVV.

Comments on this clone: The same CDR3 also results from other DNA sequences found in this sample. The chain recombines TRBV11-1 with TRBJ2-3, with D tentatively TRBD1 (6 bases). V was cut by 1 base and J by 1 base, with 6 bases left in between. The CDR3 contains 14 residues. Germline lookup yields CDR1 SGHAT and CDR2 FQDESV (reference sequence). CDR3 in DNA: TGTGCCAGCAGCTTAGGGACAGGCACAGATACGCAGTATTTT. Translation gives CASSLGTGTDTQYF.

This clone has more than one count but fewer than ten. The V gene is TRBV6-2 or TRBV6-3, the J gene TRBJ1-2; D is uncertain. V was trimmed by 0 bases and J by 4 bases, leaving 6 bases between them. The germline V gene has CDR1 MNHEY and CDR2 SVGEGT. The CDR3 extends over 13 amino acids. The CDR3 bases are TGTGCCAGCAGTTACTCGAACGGCTATGGCTACACCTTC. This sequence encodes CASSYSNGYGYTF.

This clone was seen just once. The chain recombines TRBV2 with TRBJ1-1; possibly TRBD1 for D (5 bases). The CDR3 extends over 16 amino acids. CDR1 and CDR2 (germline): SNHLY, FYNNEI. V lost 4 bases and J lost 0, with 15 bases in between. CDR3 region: CASSVGAGTLNTEAFF. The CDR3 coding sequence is TGTGCCAGCAGTGTAGGGGCCGGGACTTTGAACACTGAAGCTTTCTTT.

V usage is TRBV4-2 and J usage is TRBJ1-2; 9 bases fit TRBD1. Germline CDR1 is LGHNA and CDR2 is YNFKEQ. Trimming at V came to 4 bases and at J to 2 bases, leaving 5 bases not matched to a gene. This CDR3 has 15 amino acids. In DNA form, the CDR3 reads TGTGCCAGCAGCCTCCCTGGACAGGGGAACTATGGCTACACCTTC. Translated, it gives CASSLPGQGNYGYTF.

CDR3 sequence reads: CASSVVEGAGGELFF. In DNA, the CDR3 is TGTGCCAGCAGCGTAGTAGAGGGGGCCGGCGGGGAGCTGTTTTTT. The genes are TRBV9 and TRBJ2-2; 7 bases match TRBD1. In germline, CDR1 is SGDLS, CDR2 YYNGEE. V lost 0 bases and J lost 7; bases outside the gene matches: 6. CDR3 length equals 15 residues.

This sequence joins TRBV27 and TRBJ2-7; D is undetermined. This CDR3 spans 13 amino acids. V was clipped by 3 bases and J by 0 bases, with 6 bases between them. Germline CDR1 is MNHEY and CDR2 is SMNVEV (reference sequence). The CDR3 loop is CASSFTPSYEQYF. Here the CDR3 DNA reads TGTGCCAGCAGTTTTACACCCTCCTACGAGCAGTACTTC.

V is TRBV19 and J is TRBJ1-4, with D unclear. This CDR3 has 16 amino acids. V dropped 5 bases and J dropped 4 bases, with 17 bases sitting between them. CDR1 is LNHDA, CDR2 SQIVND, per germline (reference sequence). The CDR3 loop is CASSSIRSEGNEKLFF. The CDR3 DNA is TGTGCCAGTAGTTCGATACGGTCGGAGGGTAATGAAAAACTGTTTTTT. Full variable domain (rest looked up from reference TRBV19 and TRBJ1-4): DGGITQSPKYLFRKEGQNVTLSCEQNLNHDAMYWYRQDPGQGLRLIYYSQIVNDFQKGDIAEGYSVSREKKESFPLTVTSAQKNPTAFYLCASSSIRSEGNEKLFFGSGTQLSVL.

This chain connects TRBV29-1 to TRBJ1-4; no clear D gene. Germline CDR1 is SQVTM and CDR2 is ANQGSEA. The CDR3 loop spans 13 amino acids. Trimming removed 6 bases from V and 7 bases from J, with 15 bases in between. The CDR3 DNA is TGCAGCGTCAGCACCCCCGGAGGTGAAAAACTGTTTTTT. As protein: CSVSTPGGEKLFF. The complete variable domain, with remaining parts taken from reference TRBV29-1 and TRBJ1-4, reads SAVISQKPSRDICQRGTSLTIQCQVDSQVTMMFWYRQQPGQSLTLIATANQGSEATYESGFVIDKFPISRPNLTFSTLTVSNMSPEDSSIYLCSVSTPGGEKLFFGSGTQLSVL.